The entry below gives a single TCR beta chain sequence along with its context. As yet, its antigen is unknown. This table comes from immunoSEQ multiplex PCR, and its TCRdb copy is limited to in-frame clones, with some not included. The sample consists of 100,000 to 150,000 clones, roughly 84% of them appearing once. This sample stems from a study of identifying expanded T cells in peripheral blood. CDR3 length equals 19 residues. Germline V gene sequence: CDR1 SGDLS, CDR2 YYNGEE. V lost 3 bases and J lost 5; bases outside the gene matches: 20. Study-wide results and limits: Technical replicates showed around 1.1 changed clones; two weeks about 16.4; four weeks 19. Variance in clone template counts between approximately two-week samples significantly increased with total template count across all healthy donors.

During the collection period, no donor immune events like infections were recorded. The rearrangement links TRBV9 to TRBJ2-3, with 8 bases matching TRBD2. This TCR derives from a person aged 18-70 years in good health. Sequencing input: blood. Here the CDR3 reads CASSARWGERGNEGDTQYF. In DNA form, the CDR3 reads TGTGCCAGCAGCGCCCGCTGGGGGGAGCGGGGGAACGAGGGAGATACGCAGTATTTT.